The 22 T cell receptor beta chains below were found in one sample sequenced in a study of tumor and adjacent non-tumor tissue in lung cancer. RNA was extracted from bulk tissue without any cell sorting. The normal lung tissue was taken more than 3 cm from the tumor edge. The library came from three nested PCR rounds adapted from ARM-PCR protocols. TCRdb passed the multiplex PCR reads through MiXCR, listing each CDR3 protein once. Seen here are approximately 100,000 distinct CDR3 sequences, 55% to 65% observed once, and the top ten hold roughly 19%. Sequencing was done on a sample of distant non-tumor lung tissue. The receptors derive from a man aged 25 to 40 with non-small cell lung cancer.

On this clonotype: The germline gene is not matched at one end of the junction; a read error may be the cause. The V gene is TRBV20-1, the J gene TRBJ2-1; a weak D match, TRBD1 (5 bases). Germline V CDR1 and CDR2: DFQATT, SNEGSKA (reference sequence). The length of the CDR3 is 13 residues. The CDR3 loop is CSIPGSSYNDQFF. The CDR3 DNA sequence: TGCAGTATCCCAGGGTCATCCTACAATGACCAGTTCTTC.

This sequence joins TRBV4-3 and TRBJ2-2; 10 bases match TRBD2. Germline lookup yields CDR1 LGHNA and CDR2 YSLEER. The V segment lost 4 bases and the J segment 9 bases; nucleotides outside the gene matches: 8. This CDR3 spans 15 amino acids. The CDR3 region is CASSRTSGTTWELFF. The DNA of the CDR3 is TGCGCCAGCAGCCGGACTAGCGGTACTACCTGGGAGCTGTTTTTT.

Comments on this clonotype: At one end the junction does not follow the germline gene, possibly because of a read error. This rearrangement joins TRBV24-1 to TRBJ2-2, with 7 bases that match TRBD1. Germline V lookup: CDR1 KGHDR, CDR2 SFDVKD. The CDR3 extends over 14 amino acids. CDR3 residues: CATCDDRDTGELFF. CDR3 nucleotide sequence: TGTGCCACCTGTGATGACAGGGACACCGGAGAGCTGTTTTTT.

This clonotype appeared a few times. V is TRBV11-2 and J is TRBJ2-1; 8 positions match TRBD2. The CDR3 length is 15 residues. Germline V lookup: CDR1 SGHAT, CDR2 FQNNGV. V was pared by 11 bases and J by 9 bases, with 18 bases of the junction left unmatched. In nucleotides, the CDR3 is TGTGCCTGCGCGGGGGGCCGCCCTCCCTACGTTGAGCAGTTCTTC. Translation gives CACAGGRPPYVEQFF.

In its sample, this clonotype was seen many times. CDR3 residues: CSAKYRGVDTEAFF. Written as DNA, the CDR3 is TGCAGTGCTAAATACAGGGGTGTGGACACTGAAGCTTTCTTT. The rearrangement links TRBV20-1 to TRBJ1-1; 7 nucleotides line up with TRBD1. J gave up 3 bases and V 4 bases, and 8 bases lay outside the gene matches. The CDR3 runs 14 residues. The germline gives CDR1 DFQATT, CDR2 SNEGSKA (reference sequence).

This chain connects TRBV5-4 to TRBJ1-2; perhaps TRBD1 as D (5 bases). Trimming took off 9 bases at V and 2 bases at J, with 17 bases between the two ends. The CDR3 length is 14 residues. Germline V lookup: CDR1 SGHNT, CDR2 YYREEE (reference sequence). CDR3 DNA: TGTGCCAACAAATCCCCGGACATAAACTATGGCTACACCTTC. Its translation: CANKSPDINYGYTF.

To note about this clonotype: Without the conserved terminal phenylalanine or tryptophan, this CDR3 likely stems from a read error. This chain uses TRBV11-1 with TRBJ1-6; 8 nucleotides match TRBD1. The CDR3 runs to 15 residues. Germline CDR1 is SGHAT and CDR2 is FQDESV (reference sequence). The CDR3 is CASNLGTGKESPLHL. The CDR3 nucleotides are TGTGCCAGCAACTTAGGGACAGGAAAGGAATCACCCCTCCACCTT.

About this clonotype: Germline is not matched at one junction end, which may reflect a read error. This chain connects TRBV29-1 to TRBJ2-7; no reliable D call. This CDR3 contains 10 residues. Germline-derived CDR1 and CDR2 are SQVTM and ANQGSEA. The CDR3 loop reads CSVIQHEQCF. As DNA, the CDR3 is TGCAGCGTAATTCAGCACGAACAGTGTTTC.

The chain recombines TRBV4-1 with TRBJ2-7; D possibly uses TRBD1 or TRBD2 (6 bases each). CDR3 length: 19 amino acids. The V gene lost 7 bases and the J gene lost 2 bases, with 30 bases spanning the gap. The V gene's germline CDR1 is MGHRA and CDR2 YSYEKL. The CDR3 loop reads CASNQREDGGTPATYEQYF. CDR3 nucleotides: TGCGCCAGCAACCAGAGGGAAGACGGCGGGACACCTGCAACCTACGAGCAGTACTTC.

The chain couples TRBV4-3 to TRBJ1-1, with D uncertain. Germline CDR1 reads LGHNA; CDR2 reads YSLEER. The ends were cut back, 4 bases at V and 3 bases at J, with 15 bases in the middle. The CDR3 loop spans 15 amino acids. The CDR3 sequence: CASSPHPGIYTEAFF. CDR3 DNA sequence: TGCGCCAGCAGCCCGCACCCCGGGATTTACACTGAAGCTTTCTTT.

Turning to this clonotype: Possible read error: a much larger clone is one base away. The chain is built from TRBV4-1 and TRBJ2-3; weak D call: TRBD2 (5 bases). Trimming cost V 0 bases and J 0 bases, with 13 bases left between them. The germline gives CDR1 MGHRA, CDR2 YSYEKL. The CDR3 is 17 residues long. The chain's CDR3 is CASSQDGLRTSTDTQYF. CDR3 nucleotides: TGCGCCAGCAGCCAAGATGGTCTCAGGACTAGCACAGATACGCAGTATTTT.

This clonotype was seen just once. The genes are TRBV20-1 and TRBJ2-1; no clear D gene. Germline V gene data show CDR1 as DFQATT and CDR2 as SNEGSKA (reference sequence). The CDR3 covers 13 residues. The ends were cut back, 3 bases at V and 1 base at J, with 7 bases in the middle. Here the CDR3 reads CSASHGSYNEQFF. The CDR3 region has the DNA TGCAGTGCTAGCCATGGATCCTACAATGAGCAGTTCTTC.

Concerning this clonotype: This may stem from a read error, because a much larger clone lies one nucleotide away. The V call is TRBV10-3, the J call TRBJ1-5; weak D call: TRBD1 (6 bases). Trimming stripped 10 bases from V and 8 bases from J, with 21 bases between. The germline V gene has CDR1 ENHRY and CDR2 SYGVKD. The CDR3 is 14 residues long. Here the CDR3 DNA reads TGTGCCACCAAGGGGGGGGGCGAGAATAAGCCCCAGCATTTT. Protein sequence: CATKGGGENKPQHF.

On this clonotype: A read error may explain this, as a much larger clone is one base away. The CDR3 nucleotides read TGTGCTAGTGACCGTGGAAGGGATACGCAGTATTTT. Translating it yields CASDRGRDTQYF. V usage is TRBV12-5 and J usage is TRBJ2-3; D gene ambiguous. This CDR3 spans 12 amino acids. Germline CDR1 and CDR2: LGHNT and FRNRAP. Trimming took 7 bases from V and 6 from J, leaving 11 bases between them.

The chain joins TRBV7-9 to TRBJ2-5, with 9 bases matching TRBD2. The CDR3 has 17 amino acids. V lost 5 bases to trimming and J lost 4 bases; unmatched junction nucleotides: 14. Per the germline V gene, CDR1 is SEHNR and CDR2 is FQNEAQ (reference sequence). The CDR3 DNA is TGTGCCAGCAGCCGACTTGGACTAGCGTGGGCCCGAGAGACCCAGTACTTC. Its translation: CASSRLGLAWARETQYF.

The table lists this clonotype with many counts. The CDR3 DNA is TGCAGCGTTGGGGACCCGACTGGGCAGTTCTTC. As protein: CSVGDPTGQFF. The rearrangement joins TRBV29-1 to TRBJ2-1, with D perhaps being TRBD1 or TRBD2 (5 bases each). The CDR3 contains 11 residues. V lost 4 bases and J 12 bases, leaving 13 bases between the germline ends. The germline gives CDR1 SQVTM, CDR2 ANQGSEA.

In regard to this clonotype: One end of the junction varies from germline; a read error may be responsible. This chain links TRBV6-2 or TRBV6-3 with TRBJ2-1; 10 positions match TRBD2. The CDR3 has 21 residues. Per germline, CDR1 MNHEY and CDR2 SVGEGT. The DNA for the CDR3 is TGTGCCATCAGTTACTCGATCGGGGACATCGTCAGCGGGAGGGCCTACAATGAGCAGTTCTTC. Translation: CAISYSIGDIVSGRAYNEQFF.

This clonotype was counted ten times or more. J is TRBJ2-5 and V is TRBV13; no clear D gene. The CDR3 extends over 12 amino acids. Germline CDR1 PRHDT, CDR2 FYEKMQ (reference sequence). V lost 4 bases and J 5 bases, leaving 8 bases between the germline ends. The CDR3 coding sequence is TGTGCCAGCAGCTCACCGCTTGAGACCCAGTACTTC. It specifies CASSSPLETQYF.

This clonotype was seen a few times. A much larger clonotype is one base distant, so this may be a read error. The chain joins TRBV28 to TRBJ2-1, with D possibly being TRBD1 (5 bases). CDR1 MDHEN and CDR2 SYDVKM come from the germline V gene. CDR3 length: 13 amino acids. The CDR3: CAGSFNVGDEQFF. In DNA, the CDR3 is TGTGCCGGCAGTTTTAACGTAGGGGATGAGCAGTTCTTC.

A word on this clonotype: Germline and junction disagree at one end, which may indicate a read error. This sequence joins TRBV20-1 and TRBJ2-2; 9 bases are a match to TRBD1. CDR1 is DFQATT, CDR2 SNEGSKA, per germline (reference sequence). CDR3 size: 15 residues. The CDR3 region is CSASRDRERTEELFF. The CDR3 nucleotides are TGCAGTGCTTCAAGGGACAGGGAGAGGACCGAGGAGCTGTTTTTT.

A note on this clonotype: Given a much more abundant clone one base away, this may be a read error. CDR3 sequence: CVSSLTENNEQFF. The CDR3 DNA reads TGTGTCAGCAGTTTAACCGAAAACAATGAGCAGTTCTTC. The gene calls are TRBV12-3 or TRBV12-4 and TRBJ2-1, with D unclear. This CDR3 has 13 residues.

Comment on this clonotype: This may be a read error: a much more frequent sequence differs by one nucleotide. V and J are TRBV29-1 and TRBJ2-5; D gene uncertain. CDR1 and CDR2 (germline): SQVTM, ANQGSEA. V shed 0 bases and J shed 5 bases, with 16 bases lying between them. The CDR3 runs 15 residues. The CDR3 DNA sequence: TGCAGCGTTGAAGATAATCGTTGTGGCAGGGAGACCCAGTACTTC. Its translation: CSVEDNRCGRETQYF.